This T cell receptor beta chain emerged from a study of blood T cells in healthy people across ages. About this clonotype itself: Its specificity is unknown.

General observations from the study: A roughly linear fall in TCR beta diversity per million T cells was seen with increasing age. Unsorted PBMCs prevented conclusive naive versus antigen-experienced comparison. TCR beta diversity tracked closely with naive T cell percentage.

Germline CDR1 reads MDHEN; CDR2 reads SYDVKM. Losses at the gene ends were 4 bases for V and 8 bases for J; bases not matched to a gene: 9. This CDR3 comprises 15 residues. Isolation yielded PBMCs, at least 7 million per sample, in every case. Sample-barcoded 5' priming and a J-beta primer mix drove a second PCR of roughly 6 to 12 cycles. TCRdb ran MiXCR on the 5' RACE reads and lists one entry per CDR3 protein. This table holds some 880,000 distinct CDR3 sequences, around 36% found once. Sequencing was performed on blood. The chain has TRBV28 and TRBJ2-1; TRBD2 matches at 9 bases. This TCR was recovered from a young man in good health. The CDR3 DNA reads TGTGCCAGCAGTTGGATGCGGGGGGGCCCTGATGAGCAGTTCTTC. It encodes CASSWMRGGPDEQFF.